These 20 T cell receptor beta chains originate from one sample sequenced in a study of T cell changes during pregnancy in multiple sclerosis. TCRdb keeps only in-frame clones here, not all; method: immunoSEQ multiplex PCR. The sample includes 80,000 or so clones, 90% to 95% of them seen just once. Sequenced material: peripheral blood, taken before pregnancy. The receptors here all came from a female donor with multiple sclerosis, enrolled in a pregnancy study.

This chain uses TRBV5-1 with TRBJ1-1; TRBD1 aligns across 7 bases. CDR3 length equals 15 residues. V trimming: 6 bases; J trimming: 7 bases; junction bases outside the gene matches: 15. CDR1 is SGHRS and CDR2 is YFSETQ in the germline V gene. The CDR3 region is CASKSTATGKFEAFF. CDR3 coding DNA: TGCGCCAGCAAGAGTACGGCGACAGGGAAATTTGAAGCTTTCTTT.

The rearrangement links TRBV18 to TRBJ2-4; 7 nucleotides line up with TRBD2. V dropped 4 bases and J dropped 0; count of bases not matched to a gene: 9. Looked up from germline, CDR1 is KGHSH and CDR2 is LQKENI. This CDR3 has 17 residues. CDR3 sequence: CASSQPRGVQAKNIQYF. For the CDR3, the DNA is TGTGCCAGCTCACAGCCACGGGGGGTTCAAGCCAAAAACATTCAGTACTTC.

About this clone: One junction end disagrees with the germline gene, perhaps due to a read error. This chain links TRBV7-7 with TRBJ1-6; no reliable D call. The CDR3 sequence is 13 residues long. CDR1 is SSHAT, CDR2 FNYEAQ, per germline (reference sequence). The CDR3 bases are TGTGCTAGCAGCCTGGGAGAAGATTCACCCCTCCACTTT. Encoded protein: CASSLGEDSPLHF.

The genes are TRBV7-6 and TRBJ2-2, with a weak D call TRBD2 (6 bases). Deletions cut 3 bases from V and 2 bases from J, with 10 bases between. The CDR3 spans 15 residues. Germline V gene data show CDR1 as SGHVS and CDR2 as FNYEAQ. The CDR3 loop reads CASSLGDSNTGELFF. The CDR3 nucleotides are TGTGCCAGCAGCTTGGGGGACTCTAACACCGGGGAGCTGTTTTTT.

The V and J genes are TRBV6-4 and TRBJ1-2; the D is unclear. Per the germline V gene, CDR1 is MRHNA and CDR2 is SNTAGT. V lost 8 bases and J lost 4, with 14 bases in between. The CDR3 consists of 13 residues. The CDR3 bases are TGTGCCAGCGCTGCGGAAGGAGGCTATGGCTACACCTTC. Its translation is CASAAEGGYGYTF.

The chain combines TRBV19 with TRBJ1-5; no definite D call. Per germline, CDR1 LNHDA and CDR2 SQIVND (reference sequence). V gave up 5 bases and J gave up 0 bases, with 20 bases separating them. This CDR3 has 18 residues. CDR3 sequence reads: CASSPRWREEYSNQPQHF. The CDR3 DNA follows: TGTGCCAGTAGTCCTCGGTGGAGAGAGGAATATAGCAATCAGCCCCAGCATTTT.

The chain carries TRBV6-1 and TRBJ2-1; 8 bases align to TRBD1. V gave up 6 bases and J gave up 6 bases; unmatched junction bases: 10. CDR1 is MNHNS, CDR2 SASEGT, per germline. The CDR3 is 15 residues long. The CDR3 nucleotides read TGTGCCAGCAGACGTACAGGGGGGCCCTCCAATGAGCAGTTCTTC. Translating gives CASRRTGGPSNEQFF.

The rearrangement joins TRBV11-3 to TRBJ2-4, with 7 nucleotides matching TRBD1. The CDR3 runs to 15 residues. Germline CDR1 and CDR2: SGHNT and YENEEA. After removal of 4 bases from V and 3 bases from J, the junction contained 6 bases not matched to a gene. The CDR3 reads CASSSRTGDKNIQYF. In DNA, the CDR3 is TGTGCCAGCAGCTCCCGCACAGGGGACAAAAACATTCAGTACTTC.

This chain uses TRBV10-1 with TRBJ2-3, with D hard to call. V lost 8 bases, J lost 1 base, and 7 bases lay in between. Germline CDR1 reads WNHNN; CDR2 reads SYGVQD (reference sequence). This CDR3 region has 12 residues. Here the CDR3 DNA reads TGCGCCAGCTCAGTGGGCACAGATACGCAGTATTTT. It encodes CASSVGTDTQYF.

This chain links TRBV6-6 with TRBJ2-7, with 7 positions matching TRBD1. The V gene end was trimmed by 0 bases and the J gene end by 5 bases; junction bases not matched to a gene: 7. The CDR3 loop spans 15 amino acids. The germline gives CDR1 MNHNY, CDR2 SVGAGI (reference sequence). CDR3 region: CASSYSTGLINEQYF. The CDR3 DNA is TGTGCCAGCAGTTACTCGACAGGGCTTATCAACGAGCAGTACTTC.

V usage is TRBV6-1 and J usage is TRBJ1-3; weak D call: TRBD1 (5 bases). The germline V gene encodes CDR1 MNHNS and CDR2 SASEGT. V lost 8 bases and J lost 0, with 11 bases in between. This CDR3 contains 14 residues. The CDR3 loop reads CASGLGGSGNTIYF. For the CDR3, the DNA is TGTGCCAGCGGGTTGGGGGGCTCTGGAAACACCATATATTTT.

In nucleotides, the CDR3 is TGTGCCACCAGCAGGGACCGCGGGCAGCCCCAGCATTTT. Protein sequence: CATSRDRGQPQHF. This chain links TRBV15 with TRBJ1-5; no firm D call. The CDR3 consists of 13 residues. Germline CDR1 is LNHNV and CDR2 is YYDKDF (reference sequence). V was trimmed by 3 bases and J by 7 bases, leaving 10 bases between them.

The chain has TRBV5-6 and TRBJ2-1, with 8 nucleotides matching TRBD2. Germline V CDR1 and CDR2: SGHDT, YYEEEE. The junction had 7 bases not matched to a gene; V was cut back by 1 base and J by 4 bases. This CDR3 spans 16 amino acids. Here the CDR3 DNA reads TGTGCCAGCAGCTTGCCGAGCGGGGGTATGTACAATGAGCAGTTCTTC. It specifies CASSLPSGGMYNEQFF. Using reference TRBV5-6 and TRBJ2-1 for the parts outside the CDR3, the full variable domain is DAGVTQSPTHLIKTRGQQVTLRCSPKSGHDTVSWYQQALGQGPQFIFQYYEEEERQRGNFPDRFSGHQFPNYSSELNVNALLLGDSALYLCASSLPSGGMYNEQFFGPGTRLTVL.

This clone has only one observation. The CDR3 region has the DNA TGTGCCAGCACTGGGACAGGGATAGGCGAGCAGTACTTC. It is translated as CASTGTGIGEQYF. V usage is TRBV6-1 and J usage is TRBJ2-7, with 9 bases lining up with TRBD1. Germline lookup yields CDR1 MNHNS and CDR2 SASEGT. The CDR3 length is 13 residues. After removal of 7 bases from V and 6 bases from J, the junction contained 7 bases not matched to a gene.

The gene calls are TRBV18 and TRBJ2-1, with 12 bases lining up with TRBD2. The CDR3 totals 15 residues. Germline CDR1 KGHSH, CDR2 LQKENI. The trim removed 1 base at V and 5 bases at J, leaving 0 bases unmatched. The CDR3 here is CASSPRLAGDNEQFF. The CDR3 DNA reads TGTGCCAGCTCACCACGACTAGCGGGGGACAATGAGCAGTTCTTC.

This chain uses TRBV18 with TRBJ2-3; tentative D call: TRBD1 (5 bases). This CDR3 has 16 amino acids. V gave up 6 bases and J gave up 2 bases, with 18 bases separating them. Germline V gives CDR1 KGHSH, CDR2 LQKENI. DNA for the CDR3: TGTGCCAGCTCCTACTCGCAGGGCCGAAACACAGATACGCAGTATTTT. This sequence encodes CASSYSQGRNTDTQYF.

This chain uses TRBV6-5 with TRBJ2-7, with TRBD1 matching 8 bases. CDR3 length: 13 amino acids. With 10 bases clipped from V and 3 bases from J, the junction kept 8 bases outside the gene matches. Germline CDR1 and CDR2: MNHEY and SVGAGI. CDR3 coding DNA: TGTGCCACCAGACAGGGGAGTCGCTACGAGCAGTACTTC. It is translated as CATRQGSRYEQYF.

The chain combines TRBV4-1 with TRBJ1-3; no clear D gene. V lost 0 bases to trimming and J lost 0 bases, with 12 bases between them. This CDR3 is 17 amino acids long. Germline assignment: CDR1 MGHRA and CDR2 YSYEKL. The CDR3 DNA reads TGCGCCAGCAGCCAAGATCTACCTCGCCTCTCTGGAAACACCATATATTTT. Translating it yields CASSQDLPRLSGNTIYF.

This clone was seen only a few times. J is TRBJ1-2 and V is TRBV15; possibly TRBD1 for D (6 bases). Germline CDR1 and CDR2: LNHNV and YYDKDF (reference sequence). V was trimmed by 0 bases and J by 4 bases, leaving 12 bases between them. This CDR3 contains 15 residues. The CDR3 DNA reads as TGTGCCACCAGCAGAGATTGGGAGGGGGGCTATGGCTACACCTTC. This gives the protein CATSRDWEGGYGYTF.

The chain is built from TRBV2 and TRBJ2-7, with 11 bases fitting TRBD1. Germline CDR1 reads SNHLY; CDR2 reads FYNNEI. Trimming took 6 bases from V and 0 from J; bases not matched to a gene: 4. This CDR3 is 15 amino acids long. CDR3 sequence (DNA): TGTGCCAGCAGCACCGGGACAGGGGGCTCCTACGAGCAGTACTTC. Encoded protein: CASSTGTGGSYEQYF.